This T cell receptor (beta chain) is from a study of blood T cell repertoires in COVID-19. Study at large: From the United States, Italy and Spain came samples of acute and convalescent COVID-19. T cells, B-cell-depleted T cells, or PBMCs provided the cDNA or gDNA that served as material.

Method: immunoSEQ multiplex PCR; TCRdb's copy keeps in-frame clones and lacks some. This sample has some 200,000 clones, with approximately 79% found just once. The junction had 7 bases not matched to a gene; V was cut back by 3 bases and J by 4 bases. This CDR3 comprises 15 residues. Germline V CDR1 and CDR2: SGHAT, FQNNGV. Input material: peripheral blood. This chain joins TRBV11-2 and TRBJ2-5; TRBD2 matches 8 bases. The sequence came from a young man with active or convalescent COVID-19. The DNA of the CDR3 is TGTGCCAGCAGCTTTCAGGGTCTAGCGGGAGAGACCCAGTACTTC. This gives the protein CASSFQGLAGETQYF.